A selection of T cell receptor beta chains follows, all from one sample in a study of CD8 T cells in Susac syndrome. TCRdb called the immunoSEQ multiplex PCR reads again in MiXCR, with one record for every CDR3 protein. There are a few hundred thousand distinct CDR3 sequences in the sample; roughly 85% occur only once, and approximately 0.12% lies in the top ten. Sequenced material: CD8+ T cells from PBMCs. Every receptor here comes from a human donor with multiple sclerosis. CDR3s include the opening cysteine and the closing phenylalanine or tryptophan. The D gene is left open where the match is weak. Size is omitted from some rows. Given values are once, few, many or a class for expanded clones.

D gene	V gene	clone size	J gene	CDR3 protein	CDR3 DNA
TRBD2	TRBV6-5	-	TRBJ2-7	CASSYSSSGSYEQYF	TGTGCCAGCAGTTACTCAAGTAGCGGGAGTTACGAGCAGTACTTC
-	TRBV29-1	-	TRBJ1-1	CSVGSGVGNTEAFF	TGCAGCGTTGGTTCAGGGGTAGGGAACACTGAAGCTTTCTTT
-	TRBV11-2	-	TRBJ1-2	CASSLWRRRENYGYTF	TGTGCCAGCAGCTTATGGAGGCGCCGGGAGAACTATGGCTACACCTTC
-	TRBV5-1	few	TRBJ1-5	CASSFEGVQPQHF	TGCGCCAGCAGCTTCGAAGGGGTTCAGCCCCAGCATTTT
TRBD1	TRBV27	-	TRBJ1-2	CASSTQDRGLDGYTF	TGTGCCAGCAGTACCCAGGACAGGGGGCTCGATGGCTACACCTTC
-	TRBV29-1	-	TRBJ2-3	CSGTSIGETQYF	TGCAGCGGGACCTCGATAGGGGAGACGCAGTATTTT
-	TRBV12-2	-	TRBJ1-4	CASRLSQDGAVGTNEKLFF	TGTGCAAGTCGCTTATCGCAGGACGGGGCAGTCGGAACTAATGAAAAACTGTTTTTT
TRBD2	TRBV27	-	TRBJ2-2	CASSSLAGGITGELFF	TGTGCCAGCAGTTCGCTAGCGGGAGGGATCACCGGGGAGCTGTTTTTT
-	TRBV30	-	TRBJ2-5	CAWSTRRGQGWLETQYF	TGTGCCTGGAGTACCCGCCGAGGGCAGGGATGGTTGGAGACCCAGTACTTC
TRBD1	TRBV27	few	TRBJ2-7	CASSLSSGQGYEQYF	TGTGCCAGCAGTTTATCGTCCGGACAGGGGTACGAGCAGTACTTC
-	TRBV5-1	-	TRBJ1-1	CASSLESDPPGNTEAFF	TGCGCCAGCAGCTTGGAATCAGACCCCCCTGGCAACACTGAAGCTTTCTTT
TRBD1	TRBV19	-	TRBJ2-2	CASSSPTGTGELFF	TGTGCCAGTAGTTCGCCGACAGGGACCGGGGAGCTGTTTTTT
-	TRBV10-1	-	TRBJ2-7	CASSESKEASYEQYF	TGCGCCAGCAGTGAGTCGAAGGAGGCCTCGTACGAGCAGTACTTC
-	TRBV7-9	-	TRBJ2-7	CASSLENRVVDEQYF	TGTGCCAGCAGCTTAGAGAACAGGGTGGTCGACGAGCAGTACTTC
-	TRBV7-8	-	TRBJ2-7	CASSPLGPTYEQYF	TGTGCCAGCAGCCCACTGGGCCCCACCTACGAGCAGTACTTC
TRBD2	TRBV5-1	few	TRBJ2-1	CASSPASSGGALNEQFF	TGCGCCAGCAGCCCAGCCTCTAGCGGGGGGGCCCTCAATGAGCAGTTCTTC
-	TRBV6-1	-	TRBJ2-7	CASLRGQDLYEQYF	TGTGCTTCCTTGAGGGGACAAGATCTCTACGAGCAGTACTTC
-	TRBV7-6	-	TRBJ2-7	CASSLVVWGDTGYEQYF	TGTGCCAGCAGCTTAGTAGTTTGGGGGGACACCGGCTACGAGCAGTACTTC
TRBD1	TRBV25-1	-	TRBJ2-7	CASRGYGQGYEQYF	TGTGCCAGCAGAGGTTACGGACAGGGGTACGAGCAGTACTTC
TRBD1	TRBV6-1	-	TRBJ1-1	CACRRDRGSEAFF	TGTGCCTGCCGGCGGGACAGGGGGTCTGAAGCTTTCTTT
-	TRBV20-1	-	TRBJ2-7	CSAVLRGSSYEQYF	TGCAGTGCTGTCCTACGAGGGTCTAGCTACGAGCAGTACTTC
-	TRBV5-1	-	TRBJ2-5	CASSLGTELQETQYF	TGCGCCAGCAGCTTGGGGACAGAGCTACAAGAGACCCAGTACTTC
-	TRBV6-1	-	TRBJ2-5	CASRPWGQETQYF	TGTGCCAGCAGGCCATGGGGCCAAGAGACCCAGTACTTC
-	TRBV6-1	-	TRBJ2-2	CASLGVGELFF	TGTGCCAGCCTAGGAGTAGGGGAGCTGTTTTTT
TRBD2	TRBV12-5	-	TRBJ2-1	CASGFLSGREDSPHYNEQFF	TGTGCTAGTGGTTTTCTAAGCGGGAGGGAAGATTCCCCGCACTACAATGAGCAGTTCTTC
-	TRBV27	-	TRBJ1-1	CASSFVLQGNTEAFF	TGTGCCAGCAGTTTCGTTCTACAGGGTAACACTGAAGCTTTCTTT
TRBD1	TRBV25-1	-	TRBJ1-1	CASSDRGPAEAFF	TGTGCCAGCAGCGACAGGGGGCCGGCTGAAGCTTTCTTT
-	TRBV30	once	TRBJ1-2	CAWNPTASDYGYTF	TGTGCCTGGAACCCGACAGCGTCAGACTATGGCTACACCTTC
-	TRBV4-1	-	TRBJ2-7	CASSPERAYEQYF	TGCGCCAGCAGCCCGGAACGCGCCTACGAGCAGTACTTC
TRBD1	TRBV7-9	-	TRBJ1-5	CASSLGQGRNQPQHF	TGTGCCAGCAGCTTAGGACAGGGGAGAAATCAGCCCCAGCATTTT
-	TRBV6-6	-	TRBJ2-7	CASSPEPREQYF	TGTGCCAGCAGCCCCGAGCCCAGGGAGCAGTACTTC
-	TRBV5-1	-	TRBJ2-7	CASSLSGTGHYEQYF	TGCGCCAGCAGCTTGTCCGGGACGGGCCACTACGAGCAGTACTTC
TRBD1	TRBV19	-	TRBJ2-7	CASSRDRVGEQYF	TGTGCCAGTAGTCGGGACAGGGTTGGAGAGCAGTACTTC
-	TRBV7-2	-	TRBJ2-2	CASSYRVSEPGKLFF	TGTGCCAGCAGCTATAGGGTCTCTGAGCCTGGGAAGCTGTTTTTT
-	TRBV10-3	-	TRBJ1-2	CAISNTANYGYTF	TGTGCCATCAGTAATACAGCTAACTATGGCTACACCTTC
-	TRBV19	-	TRBJ1-4	CASSTRGITNEKLFF	TGTGCCAGTAGTACCCGGGGGATAACTAATGAAAAACTGTTTTTT
-	TRBV5-1	-	TRBJ1-3	CASSLTPGPNPGNTIYF	TGCGCCAGCAGCCTAACCCCGGGACCGAACCCTGGAAACACCATATATTTT
-	TRBV29-1	-	TRBJ2-2	CSVDEWAGNTGELFF	TGCAGCGTTGATGAGTGGGCGGGTAACACCGGGGAGCTGTTTTTT
-	TRBV7-9	-	TRBJ1-1	CAEEGVQETFF	TGTGCCGAGGAGGGGGTTCAGGAAACTTTCTTT
-	TRBV5-6	-	TRBJ2-2	CASSEGSYRESAGELFF	TGTGCCAGCAGCGAGGGCTCTTACCGGGAGAGCGCCGGGGAGCTGTTTTTT
-	TRBV27	-	TRBJ1-1	CASSITGMNTEAFF	TGTGCCAGCAGTATTACAGGGATGAACACTGAAGCTTTCTTT
TRBD1	TRBV5-1	-	TRBJ2-3	CASSGWGTGDRTDTQYF	TGCGCCAGCAGCGGTTGGGGGACAGGGGACCGCACAGATACGCAGTATTTT
-	TRBV30	few	TRBJ2-3	CAWSVLDRSTDTQYF	TGTGCCTGGAGTGTACTTGACAGGAGCACAGATACGCAGTATTTT
-	TRBV25-1	few	TRBJ2-7	CASSTGDRRGSYEQYF	TGTGCCAGCAGTACCGGCGACAGGCGTGGTTCCTACGAGCAGTACTTC
TRBD2	TRBV3-1	-	TRBJ2-1	CASSLSRLAAYNEQFF	TGTGCCAGCAGCCTCTCCCGACTAGCGGCTTACAATGAGCAGTTCTTC
TRBD1	TRBV9	few	TRBJ1-2	CASSAQGAGGYTF	TGTGCCAGCAGCGCTCAGGGGGCAGGGGGCTACACCTTC
TRBD1	TRBV25-1	-	TRBJ2-7	CASSQGGITYEQYF	TGTGCCAGCAGTCAAGGGGGCATCACCTACGAGCAGTACTTC
-	TRBV20-1	-	TRBJ2-1	CSATPLGESTWNEQFF	TGCAGTGCTACCCCTTTGGGTGAGTCTACATGGAATGAGCAGTTCTTC
-	TRBV19	-	TRBJ2-1	CASSAGLSSYNEQFF	TGTGCCAGTAGTGCGGGACTTAGCTCCTACAATGAGCAGTTCTTC
TRBD1	TRBV5-6	-	TRBJ2-7	CASNKGQGPSYEQYF	TGTGCCAGCAATAAGGGACAGGGGCCCTCCTACGAGCAGTACTTC
-	TRBV5-1	-	TRBJ1-1	CASRARYTEAFF	TGCGCCAGCCGGGCCAGATACACTGAAGCTTTCTTT
TRBD2	TRBV6-1	-	TRBJ2-3	CASSAGIAGGADTQYF	TGTGCCAGCAGTGCTGGTATAGCGGGGGGGGCAGATACGCAGTATTTT
-	TRBV7-2	few	TRBJ2-1	CASSLISDEQFF	TGTGCCAGCAGCTTAATTTCTGATGAGCAGTTCTTC
TRBD1	TRBV12-3/TRBV12-4	once	TRBJ1-2	CASSPHRETGDGYTF	TGTGCCAGCAGTCCTCATAGGGAGACAGGGGACGGCTACACCTTC
-	TRBV5-5	-	TRBJ1-2	CASSPDYGYTF	TGTGCCAGCAGCCCGGACTATGGCTACACCTTC
TRBD2	TRBV20-1	-	TRBJ2-3	CSAPRLAGADTQYF	TGCAGTGCCCCCAGACTAGCGGGAGCAGATACGCAGTATTTT
-	TRBV20-1	-	TRBJ1-1	CSATSPGAFF	TGCAGTGCTACTTCCCCAGGAGCTTTCTTT